A single sample is the source of the 21 T cell receptor beta chains below, sequenced in a study of T cell repertoires in cytomegalovirus infection. MiXCR was run by TCRdb on the reads, yielding one entry per CDR3 protein. The sample includes under 800,000 distinct CDR3 sequences, 24% of them seen just once. Source material: CD8+ T cells from PBMCs. The origin of the receptors is a human donor in good health (CMV status not recorded). Some clones in this sample may be carry-over from other donors' samples.

The table lists this clonotype with many counts. The chain joins TRBV7-9 to TRBJ2-3, with D perhaps TRBD1 or TRBD2 (5 bases each). Trimming pared 5 bases from V and 1 base from J, leaving 13 bases between. The CDR3 covers 15 residues. The germline gives CDR1 SEHNR, CDR2 FQNEAQ (reference sequence). The CDR3 protein is CASSLRGTRTDTQYF. The CDR3 DNA sequence: TGTGCCAGCAGCCTCCGTGGGACCCGCACAGATACGCAGTATTTT.

V usage is TRBV5-6 and J usage is TRBJ2-7, with D maybe TRBD1 (6 bases). Germline V gene data show CDR1 as SGHDT and CDR2 as YYEEEE. V shed 0 bases and J shed 5 bases, with 21 bases lying between them. The CDR3 loop spans 17 amino acids. CDR3 DNA sequence: TGTGCCAGCAGCTTGGGTCGCCTGATACAGGGTGATGACGAGCAGTACTTC. It codes for CASSLGRLIQGDDEQYF.

As to this clonotype: This may come from a read error, since a much larger clone is one base off. This chain joins TRBV7-2 and TRBJ2-1, with 10 bases aligning to TRBD2. The germline V gene has CDR1 SGHTA and CDR2 FQGNSA. CDR3 length equals 14 residues. V was pared by 5 bases and J by 9 bases, with 7 bases of the junction left unmatched. CDR3 amino acids: CASSLGLASSEQFF. CDR3 sequence (DNA): TGTGCCAGCAGCCTGGGACTAGCGAGCAGTGAGCAGTTCTTC.

This clonotype was recorded many times. The chain links TRBV11-2 to TRBJ2-2; D perhaps matches TRBD1 (5 bases). Germline V gene sequence: CDR1 SGHAT, CDR2 FQNNGV. Trimming took 3 bases from V and 3 from J, leaving 11 bases between them. This CDR3 is 15 amino acids long. This CDR3 reads CASSFTGYDTGELFF. The CDR3, as DNA: TGTGCCAGCAGCTTCACAGGTTACGACACCGGGGAGCTGTTTTTT.

The CDR3 spells CSARDYWLAGHPDTQYF. CDR3 nucleotide sequence: TGCAGTGCTAGAGATTATTGGCTAGCGGGGCACCCAGATACGCAGTATTTT. This chain connects TRBV20-1 to TRBJ2-3; 9 bases match TRBD2. CDR3 length: 17 amino acids. The V gene's germline CDR1 is DFQATT and CDR2 SNEGSKA (reference sequence). The V segment lost 0 bases and the J segment 4 bases; nucleotides outside the gene matches: 11.

The chain has TRBV20-1 and TRBJ1-4; tentative D call: TRBD1 (5 bases). This CDR3 is built from 15 residues. Deletions cut 6 bases from V and 1 base from J, with 15 bases between. Per germline, CDR1 DFQATT and CDR2 SNEGSKA (reference sequence). The CDR3 sequence is CSAPRRQGTNEKLFF. The CDR3 bases are TGCAGTGCCCCCAGACGGCAGGGAACTAATGAAAAACTGTTTTTT.

This clonotype came up many times. The J gene is TRBJ2-3, the V gene TRBV24-1, with TRBD2 matching over 11 bases. CDR3 size: 17 residues. The J segment lost 6 bases and the V segment lost 1 base, leaving 8 bases of the junction unmatched. Germline V gene sequence: CDR1 KGHDR, CDR2 SFDVKD. The DNA of the CDR3 is TGTGCCACCAGTGATTTCCCGACTAGCGGGGATAAGGATACGCAGTATTTT. Amino acids: CATSDFPTSGDKDTQYF.

The table lists this clonotype with a few counts. The chain uses TRBV4-3 and TRBJ2-1; possibly TRBD2 for D (5 bases). Germline V gives CDR1 LGHNA, CDR2 YSLEER. V dropped 0 bases and J dropped 6 bases, with 24 bases sitting between them. The CDR3 contains 19 residues. In DNA form, the CDR3 reads TGCGCCAGCAGCCAAGAGGCCCTTCCTTATATGAGGGTTAGCAATGAGCAGTTCTTC. Translation gives CASSQEALPYMRVSNEQFF.

The chain recombines TRBV2 with TRBJ2-1; no definite D call. This CDR3 is built from 12 residues. Germline values: CDR1 SNHLY, CDR2 FYNNEI. Trimming removed 7 bases from V and 7 bases from J, with 11 bases in between. The CDR3 is CASTSTENEQFF. CDR3 sequence (DNA): TGTGCCAGCACCTCCACAGAGAATGAGCAGTTCTTC.

CDR3 amino acids: CASSDGLTWGGELFF. DNA for the CDR3: TGTGCCAGCAGTGACGGCCTCACGTGGGGCGGGGAGCTGTTTTTT. The rearrangement links TRBV2 to TRBJ2-2, with D hard to call. Trimming took 3 bases from V and 7 from J, leaving 15 bases between them. CDR3 length equals 15 residues. In germline, CDR1 is SNHLY, CDR2 FYNNEI.

V and J are TRBV20-1 and TRBJ2-1; 8 nucleotides line up with TRBD2. The CDR3 contains 13 residues. The germline CDR1 and CDR2 sequences are DFQATT and SNEGSKA (reference sequence). Unmatched junction bases numbered 2, after V lost 0 bases and J lost 7 bases. The CDR3 is CSARERGVNEQFF. The DNA for the CDR3 is TGCAGTGCTAGAGAGCGGGGGGTGAATGAGCAGTTCTTC.

The gene calls are TRBV4-2 and TRBJ2-1; weak D call: TRBD2 (7 bases). The V gene lost 5 bases and the J gene lost 6 bases, with 17 bases spanning the gap. The CDR3 is 15 amino acids. In germline, CDR1 is LGHNA, CDR2 YNFKEQ. CDR3: CASSEGWGGPNEQFF. In nucleotides, the CDR3 is TGTGCCAGCAGCGAGGGGTGGGGGGGCCCCAATGAGCAGTTCTTC.

A remark on this clonotype: Only one base separates this from a far larger clonotype, so it likely reflects a read error. The chain combines TRBV12-3 or TRBV12-4 with TRBJ2-1; no definite D call. The CDR3 spans 13 residues. The CDR3 DNA sequence: TGTGCCAACAGTCCCCGATCTTACAATGAGCAGTTCTTC. Protein product: CANSPRSYNEQFF.

The genes are TRBV7-9 and TRBJ1-1, with TRBD1 identical over 7 bases. The CDR3 is 13 amino acids. J gave up 6 bases and V 8 bases, and 9 bases lay outside the gene matches. CDR1 SEHNR and CDR2 FQNEAQ come from the germline V gene (reference sequence). CDR3 in DNA: TGTGCCAGCCAGGGGGGGGGGGTCGCTGAAGCTTTCTTT. Protein product: CASQGGGVAEAFF. Supplemented by reference TRBV7-9 and TRBJ1-1, the full variable domain reads DTGVSQNPRHKITKRGQNVTFRCDPISEHNRLYWYRQTLGQGPEFLTYFQNEAQLEKSRLLSDRFSAERPKGSFSTLEIQRTEQGDSAMYLCASQGGGVAEAFFGQGTRLTVV.

Worth noting for this clonotype: One base away lies a much larger clone, so this may be a sequencing read error. V usage is TRBV7-6 and J usage is TRBJ2-5, with 7 bases aligning to TRBD1. The V gene's germline CDR1 is SGHVS and CDR2 FNYEAQ. This CDR3 contains 15 residues. This CDR3 reads CAGSSSTGTWTTQYF. DNA for the CDR3: TGTGCCGGCAGCTCATCGACAGGGACGTGGACGACCCAGTACTTC. The entire variable domain, with the rest obtained from reference TRBV7-6 and TRBJ2-5, is as follows: GAGVSQSPRYKVTKRGQDVALRCDPISGHVSLYWYRQALGQGPEFLTYFNYEAQQDKSGLPNDRFSAERPEGSISTLTIQRTEQRDSAMYRCAGSSSTGTWTTQYFGPGTRLLVL.

The chain has TRBV20-1 and TRBJ2-5, with TRBD2 matching over 7 bases. Looked up from germline, CDR1 is DFQATT and CDR2 is SNEGSKA (reference sequence). The CDR3 length is 15 residues. V trimming: 0 bases; J trimming: 3 bases; junction bases outside the gene matches: 7. In DNA, the CDR3 is TGCAGTGCTAGAGATCCTAGCGGTGGTAAAGAGACCCAGTACTTC. It specifies CSARDPSGGKETQYF.

The chain employs TRBV2 and TRBJ2-1; 7 positions match TRBD1. Germline V gene data show CDR1 as SNHLY and CDR2 as FYNNEI. The CDR3 is made up of 15 amino acids. V shed 8 bases and J 4 bases; nucleotides not matched to a gene: 11. CDR3 in DNA: TGTGCCAGCCCTCCCCGGGACAGCGTTTACAATGAGCAGTTCTTC. Its protein is CASPPRDSVYNEQFF.

The J gene is TRBJ1-5, the V gene TRBV6-2 or TRBV6-3; D gene unclear. This CDR3 spans 14 amino acids. The V and J ends lost 1 base and 5 bases respectively, with 9 bases between them. Per the germline V gene, CDR1 is MNHEY and CDR2 is SVGEGT. CDR3 sequence (DNA): TGTGCCAGCAGTTACTTGGCTGATGATCAGCCCCAGCATTTT. It yields the protein CASSYLADDQPQHF.

The CDR3 is CASSLPSTGLVTDTQYF. DNA of the CDR3: TGTGCCAGCTCCCTCCCCAGTACGGGACTAGTCACAGATACGCAGTATTTT. J is TRBJ2-3 and V is TRBV5-8; the match to TRBD2 covers 8 bases. Trimming cost V 7 bases and J 2 bases; bases outside gene matches: 15. From germline, CDR1 is SGHTS and CDR2 YDEGEE. This CDR3 has 17 amino acids.

V and J are TRBV10-3 and TRBJ2-3; D uncertain. The V end lost 6 bases, the J end lost 6 bases, and 13 bases lay between the germline ends. The germline gives CDR1 ENHRY, CDR2 SYGVKD. CDR3 length equals 13 residues. For the CDR3, the DNA is TGTGCCATCAGAGGTGGAACTTCGGATACGCAGTATTTT. Translated: CAIRGGTSDTQYF.

This clonotype showed up just a few times. The chain recombines TRBV5-6 with TRBJ2-2, with D possibly being TRBD2 (5 bases). The V end lost 6 bases, the J end lost 1 base, and 13 bases lay between the germline ends. This CDR3 contains 15 residues. CDR1 is SGHDT, CDR2 YYEEEE, per germline. The CDR3 reads CASIALGRNTGELFF. CDR3 coding DNA: TGTGCCAGCATAGCGCTTGGGAGGAACACCGGGGAGCTGTTTTTT.